A single sample gave rise to the 27 T cell receptor beta chains below, sequenced in a study of siplizumab effects on memory and regulatory T cells. Repertoires were generated with immunoSEQ multiplex PCR, while TCRdb's copy carries only in-frame clones and drops some. The data show tens of thousands of clones, with approximately 97% seen just once and 0.025% to 0.035% held by the top ten. Sequenced input: naive CD4+ T cells sorted from blood. These TCRs come from a human donor in good health.

This chain connects TRBV5-6 to TRBJ2-1, with 9 bases identical to TRBD1. Germline trimming cut 4 bases from V and 4 bases from J; bases unmatched to any gene: 6. The CDR3 totals 15 residues. Looked up from germline, CDR1 is SGHDT and CDR2 is YYEEEE. The CDR3, as DNA: TGTGCCAGCAGCCTGGGACAGGGATCGTACAATGAGCAGTTCTTC. This gives the protein CASSLGQGSYNEQFF. Full variable domain (missing parts from reference TRBV5-6 and TRBJ2-1): DAGVTQSPTHLIKTRGQQVTLRCSPKSGHDTVSWYQQALGQGPQFIFQYYEEEERQRGNFPDRFSGHQFPNYSSELNVNALLLGDSALYLCASSLGQGSYNEQFFGPGTRLTVL.

The CDR3 DNA is TGTGCCTGGAGTCCACAAGGACACTATGGCTACACCTTC. The encoded protein is CAWSPQGHYGYTF. The chain uses TRBV30 and TRBJ1-2; D gene unclear. CDR3 length: 13 amino acids. Germline V gene sequence: CDR1 GTSNPN, CDR2 SVGIG (reference sequence). V was clipped by 2 bases and J by 3 bases, with 10 bases between them.

The rearrangement links TRBV11-2 to TRBJ1-1, with D unresolved. V dropped 0 bases and J dropped 11 bases, with 13 bases sitting between them. The CDR3 extends over 13 amino acids. Germline CDR1 reads SGHAT; CDR2 reads FQNNGV. The CDR3 sequence is CASSLDLTGKAFF. The CDR3 DNA reads as TGTGCCAGCAGCTTAGATCTCACGGGGAAGGCTTTCTTT.

The chain joins TRBV2 to TRBJ2-3, with 8 bases fitting TRBD1. After removal of 6 bases from V and 5 bases from J, the junction contained 13 bases not matched to a gene. The CDR3 is 16 residues long. Germline CDR1 and CDR2: SNHLY and FYNNEI. Here the CDR3 DNA reads TGTGCCAGCAGCCGACAGGGGTCATTATCAGGAGATACGCAGTATTTT. The encoded protein is CASSRQGSLSGDTQYF.

The chain uses TRBV7-7 and TRBJ2-3, with a tentative D call TRBD1 (6 bases). V was cut by 5 bases and J by 6 bases, with 12 bases left in between. Per the germline V gene, CDR1 is SSHAT and CDR2 is FNYEAQ (reference sequence). This CDR3 has 13 amino acids. The CDR3 region is CASSPLGADTQYF. Here the CDR3 DNA reads TGTGCCAGCAGCCCGTTGGGGGCGGATACGCAGTATTTT.

This sequence joins TRBV7-2 and TRBJ2-5; TRBD2 aligns across 7 bases. Germline assignment: CDR1 SGHTA and CDR2 FQGNSA. The length of the CDR3 is 14 residues. The V gene end was trimmed by 7 bases and the J gene end by 3 bases; junction bases not matched to a gene: 8. The CDR3 DNA reads TGTGCCAGCACCAAAGCGGGGTTGGAAGAGACCCAGTACTTC. Its protein is CASTKAGLEETQYF.

This clone was detected once. V usage is TRBV12-5 and J usage is TRBJ2-7; D tentatively reads TRBD1 or TRBD2 (5 bases each). With 3 bases removed from V and 7 bases from J, the gap between germline ends came to 13 bases. The CDR3 runs 13 residues. Germline values: CDR1 LGHNT, CDR2 FRNRAP. DNA for the CDR3: TGTGCTAGTGGTTTAATAGGGACGGGGGAGCAGTACTTC. The encoded protein is CASGLIGTGEQYF.

The rearrangement joins TRBV12-2 to TRBJ1-3. TRBV12-2 is reported as a pseudogene. This CDR3 is 16 amino acids long. CDR3: CASRLVRGEGNTNIYF. The CDR3 coding sequence is TGTGCAAGTCGCTTAGTTCGGGGTGAAGGAAACACCAACATATATTTT.

The V and J genes are TRBV14 and TRBJ2-7; D may match TRBD1 or TRBD2 (5 bases each). The CDR3 totals 13 residues. Looked up from germline, CDR1 is SGHDN and CDR2 is FVKESK. The V end was cut by 1 base, the J end by 6 bases, with 10 bases between. This CDR3 reads CASSQAGPSEQYF. CDR3 nucleotide sequence: TGTGCCAGCAGCCAAGCGGGACCCTCCGAGCAGTACTTC.

V and J are TRBV7-9 and TRBJ2-2; 12 bases agree with TRBD1. CDR1 is SEHNR, CDR2 FQNEAQ, per germline (reference sequence). V lost 4 bases to trimming and J lost 6 bases; unmatched junction nucleotides: 6. The CDR3 has 16 amino acids. CDR3 sequence reads: CASSSTGTGGSGELFF. CDR3 sequence (DNA): TGTGCCAGCAGCTCGACCGGGACAGGGGGCTCCGGGGAGCTGTTTTTT.

This clone was recorded once. V is TRBV29-1 and J is TRBJ2-7; TRBD1 might be the D (6 bases). The germline V gene has CDR1 SQVTM and CDR2 ANQGSEA. The CDR3 runs 14 residues. Trimming removed 8 bases at V and 1 base at J, with 18 bases between. The CDR3 DNA is TGCAGCACCATCGGGACAACCTCTTCCTACGAGCAGTACTTC. This translates into CSTIGTTSSYEQYF.

The chain uses TRBV9 and TRBJ2-7; 10 nucleotides match TRBD1. Trimming took 2 bases from V and 2 from J; bases not matched to a gene: 4. The CDR3 covers 15 residues. Germline V gene sequence: CDR1 SGDLS, CDR2 YYNGEE. The CDR3 sequence: CASSVGQGTTYEQYF. As DNA, the CDR3 is TGTGCCAGCAGCGTGGGACAGGGGACCACCTACGAGCAGTACTTC.

The chain joins TRBV19 to TRBJ1-2; possibly TRBD1 for D (5 bases). V was clipped by 3 bases and J by 8 bases, with 13 bases between them. Germline-derived CDR1 and CDR2 are LNHDA and SQIVND (reference sequence). The CDR3 contains 13 residues. CDR3 residues: CASSMNEGSGYTF. The DNA for the CDR3 is TGTGCCAGTAGTATGAATGAGGGGAGCGGCTACACCTTC. Filled out from reference TRBV19 and TRBJ1-2, the complete variable domain reads DGGITQSPKYLFRKEGQNVTLSCEQNLNHDAMYWYRQDPGQGLRLIYYSQIVNDFQKGDIAEGYSVSREKKESFPLTVTSAQKNPTAFYLCASSMNEGSGYTFGSGTRLTVV.

The chain uses TRBV2 and TRBJ2-5; 7 positions match TRBD2. The CDR3 extends over 15 amino acids. The trim removed 6 bases at V and 2 bases at J, leaving 9 bases unmatched. CDR1 is SNHLY, CDR2 FYNNEI, per germline. This CDR3 is CASRVGSGAQETQYF. The CDR3 DNA reads as TGTGCCAGCAGGGTCGGGAGCGGGGCGCAAGAGACCCAGTACTTC.

This clone was seen only once. The chain employs TRBV5-4 and TRBJ2-5, with 7 bases lining up with TRBD2. With 3 bases clipped from V and 0 bases from J, the junction kept 11 bases outside the gene matches. Per germline, CDR1 SGHNT and CDR2 YYREEE (reference sequence). This CDR3 contains 17 residues. CDR3 bases: TGTGCCAGCAGCTCCCCGCGAACGCGGGGGTACCAAGAGACCCAGTACTTC. This gives the protein CASSSPRTRGYQETQYF.

The rearrangement joins TRBV12-2 to TRBJ2-1; the table's D call TRBD2 went unverified against the DNA. TRBV12-2 is flagged as a pseudogene. CDR3 length: 17 amino acids. CDR3 in DNA: TGTGCAAGTCGCCCCGCCGCTGCTAGCGGGGGGGGCAATGAGCAGTTCTTC. It translates to CASRPAAASGGGNEQFF.

Turning to this clone: This sample includes further DNA sequences coding for the same CDR3. This chain uses TRBV7-3 with TRBJ2-3; the D is unclear. The germline CDR1 and CDR2 sequences are SGHTA and FQGTGA. The CDR3 length is 13 residues. Trimming removed 2 bases at V and 1 base at J, with 4 bases between. CDR3 sequence (DNA): TGTGCCAGCAGCTTAGGCGGCACAGATACGCAGTATTTT. Amino acid sequence: CASSLGGTDTQYF.

The CDR3 spells CASSYTGGSSPLHF. The DNA of the CDR3 is TGTGCCAGCAGTTATACAGGGGGGTCTTCACCCCTCCACTTT. The rearrangement uses TRBV6-5 and TRBJ1-6, with 8 positions matching TRBD1. After removal of 3 bases from V and 9 bases from J, the junction contained 4 bases not matched to a gene. The CDR3 is made up of 14 amino acids. Looked up from germline, CDR1 is MNHEY and CDR2 is SVGAGI.

The rearrangement links TRBV12-5 to TRBJ2-5; D perhaps matches TRBD2 (6 bases). Germline CDR1 reads LGHNT; CDR2 reads FRNRAP. The V end lost 7 bases, the J end lost 1 base, and 13 bases lay between the germline ends. CDR3 size: 14 residues. CDR3 sequence (DNA): TGTGCTAGTGTTGACCGGGACTCCCAAGAGACCCAGTACTTC. Its translation is CASVDRDSQETQYF.

This chain joins TRBV5-1 and TRBJ1-2; perhaps TRBD1 as D (6 bases). V shed 6 bases and J shed 7 bases, with 22 bases lying between them. The CDR3 has 15 residues. Germline values: CDR1 SGHRS, CDR2 YFSETQ. CDR3 residues: CASMRYGGDTAGYTF. The DNA for the CDR3 is TGCGCCAGCATGCGTTACGGGGGCGACACGGCTGGCTACACCTTC.

This chain connects TRBV19 to TRBJ2-2; TRBD1 matches 7 bases. This CDR3 comprises 17 residues. Germline loops: CDR1 LNHDA, CDR2 SQIVND (reference sequence). J was trimmed by 2 bases and V by 1 base; bases with no gene match: 7. The CDR3 loop is CASSIGPGTANTGELFF. DNA of the CDR3: TGTGCCAGTAGTATAGGACCCGGGACAGCTAACACCGGGGAGCTGTTTTTT.

This chain joins TRBV27 and TRBJ2-3; no reliable D call. Germline CDR1 reads MNHEY; CDR2 reads SMNVEV (reference sequence). This CDR3 is 15 amino acids long. With 7 bases removed from V and 0 bases from J, the gap between germline ends came to 14 bases. CDR3 bases: TGTGCCAGCACCCTAGAGCCCGTCAGCACAGATACGCAGTATTTT. Its protein is CASTLEPVSTDTQYF.

The chain is built from TRBV7-2 and TRBJ2-7, with 10 bases aligning to TRBD1. V lost 7 bases to trimming and J lost 5 bases; unmatched junction nucleotides: 14. In germline, CDR1 is SGHTA, CDR2 FQGNSA. The length of the CDR3 is 16 residues. CDR3 sequence (DNA): TGTGCCAGCACCCCCCTTCCGGGACAGGGGACCCACGAGCAGTACTTC. This encodes CASTPLPGQGTHEQYF.

This chain uses TRBV5-4 with TRBJ2-1; 8 positions match TRBD2. This CDR3 spans 16 amino acids. The junction had 15 bases not matched to a gene; V was cut back by 4 bases and J by 9 bases. In germline, CDR1 is SGHNT, CDR2 YYREEE (reference sequence). The CDR3: CASSQDRTGGHGEQFF. Written as DNA, the CDR3 is TGTGCCAGCAGCCAAGATCGGACGGGGGGGCATGGTGAGCAGTTCTTC.

The rearrangement links TRBV5-1 to TRBJ2-1; 7 nucleotides line up with TRBD2. With V trimmed by 5 bases and J by 0 bases, 11 bases remained unmatched. Germline CDR1 is SGHRS and CDR2 is YFSETQ. The CDR3 length is 17 residues. The CDR3 coding sequence is TGCGCCAGCAGGCCCCTATTCGGGGGGAGCTCCTACAATGAGCAGTTCTTC. This codes for CASRPLFGGSSYNEQFF.

The chain carries TRBV6-5 and TRBJ2-7, with 7 bases identical to TRBD2. This CDR3 comprises 16 residues. Germline V gives CDR1 MNHEY, CDR2 SVGAGI. The junction had 7 bases not matched to a gene; V was cut back by 0 bases and J by 2 bases. CDR3 bases: TGTGCCAGCAGTTACTCTCTCGCGGGGGACCCCTACGAGCAGTACTTC. Protein product: CASSYSLAGDPYEQYF.

The chain joins TRBV5-1 to TRBJ2-7, with a tentative D call TRBD2 (6 bases). The ends were cut back, 3 bases at V and 2 bases at J, with 9 bases in the middle. The CDR3 has 13 amino acids. From germline, CDR1 is SGHRS and CDR2 YFSETQ. The CDR3 loop reads CASSSGRTYEQYF. As DNA, the CDR3 is TGCGCCAGCAGCTCAGGGAGGACCTACGAGCAGTACTTC.